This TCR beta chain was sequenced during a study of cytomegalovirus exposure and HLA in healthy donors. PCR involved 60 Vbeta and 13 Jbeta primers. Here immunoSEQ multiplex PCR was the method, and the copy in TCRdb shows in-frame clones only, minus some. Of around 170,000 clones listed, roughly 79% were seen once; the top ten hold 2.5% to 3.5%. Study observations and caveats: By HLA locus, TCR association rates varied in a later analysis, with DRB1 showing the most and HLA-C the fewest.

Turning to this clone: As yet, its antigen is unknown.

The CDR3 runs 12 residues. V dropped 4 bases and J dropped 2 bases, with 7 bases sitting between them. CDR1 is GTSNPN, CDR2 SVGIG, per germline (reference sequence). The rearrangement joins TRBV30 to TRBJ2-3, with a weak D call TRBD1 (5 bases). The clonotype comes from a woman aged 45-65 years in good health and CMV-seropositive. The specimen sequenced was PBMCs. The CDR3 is CAWTGITDTQYF. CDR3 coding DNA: TGTGCCTGGACAGGGATCACAGATACGCAGTATTTT.